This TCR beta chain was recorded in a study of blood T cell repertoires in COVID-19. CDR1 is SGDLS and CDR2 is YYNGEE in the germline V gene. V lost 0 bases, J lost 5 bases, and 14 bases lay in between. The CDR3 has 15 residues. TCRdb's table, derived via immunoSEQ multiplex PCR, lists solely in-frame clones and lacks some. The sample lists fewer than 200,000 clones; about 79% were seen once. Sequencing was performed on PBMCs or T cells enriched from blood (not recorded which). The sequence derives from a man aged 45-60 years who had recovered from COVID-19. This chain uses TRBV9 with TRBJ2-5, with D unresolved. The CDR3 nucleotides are TGTGCCAGCAGCGTAGAAGAGAACCTACTGGAGACCCAGTACTTC. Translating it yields CASSVEENLLETQYF.